Listed below are T cell receptor beta chains from one sample, sequenced in a study of blood T cells in healthy people across ages. TCRdb passed the 5' RACE reads through MiXCR, listing each CDR3 protein once. There are just under 750,000 distinct CDR3 sequences in the sample; 22% occur only once, and 22% lies in the top ten. Sequenced: blood. These receptors all stem from a man between 65 and 85 years old in good health. Both conserved end residues are part of each CDR3. A D gene is named only where the DNA matches it firmly. Some rows have no size entry. The others give once, few or many, or a class for an expanded clone.

J gene: TRBJ1-1
D gene: NA
clone size: few
V gene: TRBV7-9
CDR3 DNA: TGTGCCAGCAGCCCAGAGGTCCCCCCTGTAGCTTTCTTT
CDR3 protein: CASSPEVPPVAFF

J gene: TRBJ1-4
D gene: NA
clone size: NA
V gene: TRBV10-2
CDR3 DNA: TGCGCCAGCAGTTTGGACCGCCTGGGGGGAAAACTGTTTTTT
CDR3 protein: CASSLDRLGGKLFF

J gene: TRBJ2-6
D gene: NA
clone size: NA
V gene: TRBV24-1
CDR3 DNA: TGTGCCACCAGTGATCCTAACAGCTCTGGGGCCAACGTCCTGACTTTC
CDR3 protein: CATSDPNSSGANVLTF

J gene: TRBJ1-3
D gene: NA
clone size: NA
V gene: TRBV28
CDR3 DNA: TGTGCCAGCAGGAACAGGCTGAGCTCTGGAAACACCATATATTTT
CDR3 protein: CASRNRLSSGNTIYF

J gene: TRBJ2-3
D gene: NA
clone size: many
V gene: TRBV12-3/TRBV12-4
CDR3 DNA: TGTGCCAGCAGTTTAAGAACGGGGTCCACAGATACGCAGTATTTT
CDR3 protein: CASSLRTGSTDTQYF

J gene: TRBJ1-5
D gene: NA
clone size: NA
V gene: TRBV7-9
CDR3 DNA: TGTGCCAGCAGCTTGTCTGTTAATCAGCCCCAGCATTTT
CDR3 protein: CASSLSVNQPQHF

J gene: TRBJ2-1
D gene: NA
clone size: few
V gene: TRBV18
CDR3 DNA: TGTGCCAGCTCACCACCCGGGGGACAGACCTACAATGAGCAGTTCTTC
CDR3 protein: CASSPPGGQTYNEQFF

J gene: TRBJ1-4
D gene: NA
clone size: NA
V gene: TRBV7-2
CDR3 DNA: TGTGCCAGCAGCTCCAATTCAGGCTATAATGAAAAACTGTTTTTT
CDR3 protein: CASSSNSGYNEKLFF

J gene: TRBJ2-1
D gene: TRBD2
clone size: few
V gene: TRBV5-1
CDR3 DNA: TGCGCCAGCAGCACCTGGACTAGCGGGAGCTCCTACAATGAGCAGTTCTTC
CDR3 protein: CASSTWTSGSSYNEQFF

J gene: TRBJ1-2
D gene: NA
clone size: NA
V gene: TRBV7-2
CDR3 DNA: TGTGCCAGCAGCTCCCAAGGCGAGCCCAACTATGGCTACACCTTC
CDR3 protein: CASSSQGEPNYGYTF

J gene: TRBJ1-2
D gene: NA
clone size: few
V gene: TRBV27
CDR3 DNA: TGTGCCAGCAGTTTATTCGTGGGGCCAATTTATGGCTACACCTTC
CDR3 protein: CASSLFVGPIYGYTF

J gene: TRBJ1-4
D gene: NA
clone size: NA
V gene: TRBV12-3/TRBV12-4
CDR3 DNA: TGTGCCAGCACCACCGCAGGGGTCGCGGCTAATGAAAAACTGTTTTTT
CDR3 protein: CASTTAGVAANEKLFF

J gene: TRBJ2-1
D gene: NA
clone size: few
V gene: TRBV6-2/TRBV6-3
CDR3 DNA: TGTGCCAGCAGTAGGTTCGTCTGGTACAATGAGCAGTTCTTC
CDR3 protein: CASSRFVWYNEQFF

J gene: TRBJ2-6
D gene: NA
clone size: NA
V gene: TRBV6-5
CDR3 DNA: TGTGCCAGCAGTTACGGGTGGACTGGGGCCAACGTCCTGACTTTC
CDR3 protein: CASSYGWTGANVLTF

J gene: TRBJ2-1
D gene: TRBD2
clone size: few
V gene: TRBV3-1
CDR3 DNA: TGTGCCAGCAGCCAAGATTGGGACGGGAGGGCCTCTAAAGAGCAGTTCTTC
CDR3 protein: CASSQDWDGRASKEQFF

J gene: TRBJ2-3
D gene: NA
clone size: few
V gene: TRBV4-1
CDR3 DNA: TGCGCCAGCAGCCCGCGGGACACCAAGATCACAGATACGCAGTATTTT
CDR3 protein: CASSPRDTKITDTQYF

J gene: TRBJ1-1
D gene: NA
clone size: many
V gene: TRBV20-1
CDR3 DNA: TGCAGTGCTAGCACGGGGGCGCTGAACACTGAAGCTTTCTTT
CDR3 protein: CSASTGALNTEAFF

J gene: TRBJ1-2
D gene: NA
clone size: once
V gene: TRBV7-8
CDR3 DNA: TGTGCCAGCAGCTCCCGACAAGGTTATCCCCGTCCAGGCTACACCTTC
CDR3 protein: CASSSRQGYPRPGYTF

J gene: TRBJ1-2
D gene: TRBD1
clone size: few
V gene: TRBV28
CDR3 DNA: TGTGCCAGCAGTTACGGACAGGGGAATGGCCACACCTTC
CDR3 protein: CASSYGQGNGHTF

J gene: TRBJ2-7
D gene: NA
clone size: NA
V gene: TRBV18
CDR3 DNA: TGTGCCAGCTCACCGCTGGGATCCACCATCTCCTACGAGCAGTACTTC
CDR3 protein: CASSPLGSTISYEQYF

J gene: TRBJ2-1
D gene: NA
clone size: few
V gene: TRBV24-1
CDR3 DNA: TGTGCCACCAGTGATTTAGACGGAGGCTCCTACAATGAGCAGTTCTTC
CDR3 protein: CATSDLDGGSYNEQFF

J gene: TRBJ2-3
D gene: NA
clone size: NA
V gene: TRBV5-5
CDR3 DNA: TGTGCCAGCAGCCAGGAACCCACAGATACGCAGTATTTT
CDR3 protein: CASSQEPTDTQYF

J gene: TRBJ2-5
D gene: NA
clone size: few
V gene: TRBV3-1
CDR3 DNA: TGTGCCAGCAGCCAAGATTTCGCAACCCAAGAGACCCAGTACTTC
CDR3 protein: CASSQDFATQETQYF

J gene: TRBJ1-5
D gene: TRBD1
clone size: few
V gene: TRBV5-1
CDR3 DNA: TGCGCCAGCAGCTTCACAGGGGGGATCAATCAGCCCCAGCATTTT
CDR3 protein: CASSFTGGINQPQHF

J gene: TRBJ2-3
D gene: TRBD2
clone size: few
V gene: TRBV12-3/TRBV12-4
CDR3 DNA: TGTGCCAGCAGCCCCTGGGAGCGAAGCGGGGACCCTAGCACAGATACGCAGTATTTT
CDR3 protein: CASSPWERSGDPSTDTQYF

J gene: TRBJ2-5
D gene: TRBD1
clone size: few
V gene: TRBV19
CDR3 DNA: TGTGCCAGTAGTATAGATCTAAGGACAGGGCATGAGACCCAGTACTTC
CDR3 protein: CASSIDLRTGHETQYF

J gene: TRBJ1-5
D gene: NA
clone size: NA
V gene: TRBV6-1
CDR3 DNA: TGTGCCAGCAACGGGCAGGGGCGACAGCCCCAGCATTTT
CDR3 protein: CASNGQGRQPQHF

J gene: TRBJ1-1
D gene: TRBD1
clone size: once
V gene: TRBV12-3/TRBV12-4
CDR3 DNA: TGTGCCAGCAGGGTACAGGGGGCAACTGAAGCTTTCTTT
CDR3 protein: CASRVQGATEAFF

J gene: TRBJ2-3
D gene: NA
clone size: NA
V gene: TRBV29-1
CDR3 DNA: TGCAGCACCTTTAGCGTTCCACACGCAGATACGCAGTATTTT
CDR3 protein: CSTFSVPHADTQYF

J gene: TRBJ1-5
D gene: NA
clone size: once
V gene: TRBV19
CDR3 DNA: TGTGCCAGTAGTGATCGTCAGGGGAGCAATCAGCCCCAGCATTTT
CDR3 protein: CASSDRQGSNQPQHF

J gene: TRBJ1-5
D gene: NA
clone size: NA
V gene: TRBV3-1
CDR3 DNA: TGTGCCAGCAGCCAAGATGCAGAGATTAGCAATCAGCCCCAGCATTTT
CDR3 protein: CASSQDAEISNQPQHF

J gene: TRBJ2-2
D gene: TRBD2
clone size: once
V gene: TRBV3-1
CDR3 DNA: TGTGCCAGCAGCCAAGAATTCCAGCGGGGGGCCACCGGGGAGCTGTTTTTT
CDR3 protein: CASSQEFQRGATGELFF

J gene: TRBJ1-2
D gene: TRBD1
clone size: few
V gene: TRBV27
CDR3 DNA: TGTGCCAGCAGACCGACAGGGACATGGGCTGGCTACACCTTC
CDR3 protein: CASRPTGTWAGYTF

J gene: TRBJ2-6
D gene: TRBD1
clone size: few
V gene: TRBV3-1
CDR3 DNA: TGTGCCAGCTCTTCCCCGGGACAGCATACCTCTGGGGCCAACGTCCTGACTTTC
CDR3 protein: CASSSPGQHTSGANVLTF

J gene: TRBJ2-1
D gene: NA
clone size: many
V gene: TRBV20-1
CDR3 DNA: TGCAGTGCTTTCCCCCAAGGCGGGTCCTCCTACAATGAGCAGTTCTTC
CDR3 protein: CSAFPQGGSSYNEQFF

J gene: TRBJ2-3
D gene: NA
clone size: NA
V gene: TRBV20-1
CDR3 DNA: TGCAGCGCTAACGTGGAGGGGCGGAGGGATACGCAGTATTTT
CDR3 protein: CSANVEGRRDTQYF

J gene: TRBJ1-3
D gene: NA
clone size: NA
V gene: TRBV29-1
CDR3 DNA: TGCAGCGTTAATCTTAACACCATATATTTT
CDR3 protein: CSVNLNTIYF

J gene: TRBJ1-2
D gene: NA
clone size: few
V gene: TRBV18
CDR3 DNA: TGTGCCAACACCGGGACAAGCTATGGCTACACCTTC
CDR3 protein: CANTGTSYGYTF

J gene: TRBJ1-6
D gene: NA
clone size: NA
V gene: TRBV7-6
CDR3 DNA: TGTGTCAGCAGCCGGGACACCAATAATTCACCCCTCCACTTT
CDR3 protein: CVSSRDTNNSPLHF

J gene: TRBJ1-4
D gene: TRBD1
clone size: few
V gene: TRBV11-2
CDR3 DNA: TGTGCCAGCAGCCCCTCCTTTCACAGGGGGGCGGAAAAACTGTTTTTT
CDR3 protein: CASSPSFHRGAEKLFF

J gene: TRBJ2-1
D gene: NA
clone size: many
V gene: TRBV20-1
CDR3 DNA: TGCAGTGCTAGTTGGGACGAAGAGCAGTTCTTC
CDR3 protein: CSASWDEEQFF

J gene: TRBJ1-2
D gene: NA
clone size: NA
V gene: TRBV12-3/TRBV12-4
CDR3 DNA: TGTGCCAGCAGGATCAGGAGTTCAGGTGGCTACACCTTC
CDR3 protein: CASRIRSSGGYTF

J gene: TRBJ1-1
D gene: NA
clone size: NA
V gene: TRBV5-5
CDR3 DNA: TGTGCCAGCAGCTCACCGACAGTTTTAATGAACACTGAAGCTTTCTTT
CDR3 protein: CASSSPTVLMNTEAFF

J gene: TRBJ2-5
D gene: NA
clone size: NA
V gene: TRBV9
CDR3 DNA: TGTGCCAGCAGCCCACGGACAGCCCTTCTAGAGACCCAGTACTTC
CDR3 protein: CASSPRTALLETQYF

J gene: TRBJ1-5
D gene: TRBD1
clone size: NA
V gene: TRBV12-5
CDR3 DNA: TGTGCTAGTGTTCCCGTCACCCGCAGGGGGGTTTTTGGCAATCAGCCCCAGCATTTT
CDR3 protein: CASVPVTRRGVFGNQPQHF

J gene: TRBJ2-5
D gene: NA
clone size: NA
V gene: TRBV7-9
CDR3 DNA: TGTGCCAGCAGCTCTCGCAGGCAGGGGGGAGAGACCCAGTACTTC
CDR3 protein: CASSSRRQGGETQYF

J gene: TRBJ1-6
D gene: TRBD1
clone size: many
V gene: TRBV20-1
CDR3 DNA: TGCAGTGCTATCCCCCTCGGGACAGGGAGAATAATTTCACCCCTCCACTTT
CDR3 protein: CSAIPLGTGRIISPLHF